Shown below are 4 T cell receptor beta chains from a single sample sequenced in a study of cytomegalovirus exposure and HLA in healthy donors. The PCR employed 60 Vbeta primers together with 13 Jbeta primers. Only in-frame clones appear in the TCRdb table, and some are missing; sequencing was by immunoSEQ multiplex PCR. The sample has 50,000 to 65,000 clones, roughly 77% seen once. Sequencing was performed on PBMCs. The receptors originated from a middle-aged woman in good health and CMV-seropositive.

The chain employs TRBV7-9 and TRBJ1-4; 7 positions agree with TRBD1. The CDR3 contains 16 residues. From germline, CDR1 is SEHNR and CDR2 FQNEAQ (reference sequence). Trimming took 5 bases from V and 0 from J; bases not matched to a gene: 6. This CDR3 is CASSMRTGPTNEKLFF. For the CDR3, the DNA is TGTGCCAGCAGCATGCGGACAGGCCCAACTAATGAAAAACTGTTTTTT. Full variable domain (outside the CDR3, taken from reference TRBV7-9 and TRBJ1-4): DTGVSQNPRHKITKRGQNVTFRCDPISEHNRLYWYRQTLGQGPEFLTYFQNEAQLEKSRLLSDRFSAERPKGSFSTLEIQRTEQGDSAMYLCASSMRTGPTNEKLFFGSGTQLSVL.

The gene calls are TRBV7-2 and TRBJ2-7; TRBD1 matches at 11 bases. The CDR3 runs 15 residues. CDR1 and CDR2 (germline): SGHTA, FQGNSA. Trimming at V came to 1 base and at J to 2 bases, leaving 1 base not matched to a gene. The CDR3 here is CASSLGTGGAYEQYF. DNA of the CDR3: TGTGCCAGCAGCTTAGGGACAGGGGGCGCCTACGAGCAGTACTTC. Complete variable domain (other parts from reference TRBV7-2 and TRBJ2-7): GAGVSQSPSNKVTEKGKDVELRCDPISGHTALYWYRQSLGQGLEFLIYFQGNSAPDKSGLPSDRFSAERTGGSVSTLTIQRTQQEDSAVYLCASSLGTGGAYEQYFGPGTRLTVT.

The chain couples TRBV9 to TRBJ2-7; 9 bases match TRBD2. This CDR3 is built from 15 residues. Trimming took 4 bases from V and 0 from J; bases not matched to a gene: 5. CDR1 is SGDLS and CDR2 is YYNGEE in the germline V gene. The CDR3 is CASSPRTSASYEQYF. The CDR3 DNA sequence: TGTGCCAGCAGCCCCCGGACTAGCGCCTCCTACGAGCAGTACTTC.

The V gene is TRBV6-6, the J gene TRBJ1-1, with 8 nucleotides matching TRBD1. The CDR3 spans 14 residues. Per the germline V gene, CDR1 is MNHNY and CDR2 is SVGAGI (reference sequence). V shed 5 bases and J 5 bases; nucleotides not matched to a gene: 7. The CDR3 region has the DNA TGTGCCAGCAGTCCAGGGGGCCTAGGGACTGAAGCTTTCTTT. This codes for CASSPGGLGTEAFF.